The 26 T cell receptor beta chains below all came from one sample that was sequenced in a study of control samples from healthy donors and cancer patients. Assay: immunoSEQ multiplex PCR; the TCRdb copy retains only in-frame clones and omits some. The table records 150,000 to 200,000 clones, roughly nine tenths of them present only once. The specimen sequenced was blood. The receptor source for this set is a man aged 25 to 45 in good health.

J is TRBJ2-5 and V is TRBV2; D is perhaps TRBD1 or TRBD2 (5 bases each). V lost 6 bases and J lost 13, with 21 bases in between. Germline V lookup: CDR1 SNHLY, CDR2 FYNNEI. The CDR3 has 13 residues. The CDR3 DNA sequence: TGTGCCAGCAGGCAAAGCCCCTCGGGACCGCTGTACTTC. Protein: CASRQSPSGPLYF.

The chain is built from TRBV19 and TRBJ1-1; D may be TRBD1 (6 bases). V lost 5 bases and J lost 6, with 10 bases in between. CDR1 is LNHDA and CDR2 is SQIVND in the germline V gene (reference sequence). The CDR3 is 12 amino acids. This chain's CDR3 is CASSPGAAEAFF. In nucleotides, the CDR3 is TGTGCCAGTAGTCCAGGGGCGGCTGAAGCTTTCTTT.

This chain connects TRBV5-4 to TRBJ2-1; a weak D match, TRBD2 (6 bases). The CDR3 is 16 residues long. Germline CDR1 is SGHNT and CDR2 is YYREEE (reference sequence). The germline V and J ends were trimmed by 3 bases and 6 bases, with 19 bases remaining between them. The CDR3 sequence: CASSYPSATPANEQFF. In DNA form, the CDR3 reads TGTGCCAGCAGCTACCCTAGCGCTACCCCCGCCAATGAGCAGTTCTTC.

J is TRBJ2-1 and V is TRBV6-5; D ambiguous. The CDR3 is made up of 11 amino acids. Trimming stripped 7 bases from V and 9 bases from J, with 10 bases between. Germline CDR1 and CDR2: MNHEY and SVGAGI. The CDR3 nucleotides are TGTGCCAGCACCCAACGTGGTGAGCAGTTCTTC. As protein: CASTQRGEQFF.

This rearrangement joins TRBV27 to TRBJ2-1; TRBD1 is a possible D gene (5 bases). The CDR3 sequence is 16 residues long. Germline CDR1 is MNHEY and CDR2 is SMNVEV (reference sequence). Trimming took 3 bases from V and 0 from J, leaving 12 bases between them. The CDR3 loop is CASSFRGHRSYNEQFF. CDR3 DNA sequence: TGTGCCAGCAGTTTTAGAGGACACCGCTCCTACAATGAGCAGTTCTTC.

This rearrangement joins TRBV15 to TRBJ2-5, with TRBD2 matching over 7 bases. V lost 0 bases and J lost 0; bases outside the gene matches: 1. Germline V lookup: CDR1 LNHNV, CDR2 YYDKDF (reference sequence). This CDR3 is built from 15 residues. The CDR3 bases are TGTGCCACCAGCAGAGATCGGGGGGACCAAGAGACCCAGTACTTC. This codes for CATSRDRGDQETQYF.

The chain is built from TRBV6-2 or TRBV6-3 and TRBJ2-5, with D maybe TRBD2 (6 bases). Trimming removed 0 bases from V and 5 bases from J, with 13 bases in between. Germline V gives CDR1 MNHEY, CDR2 SVGEGT. The CDR3 contains 15 residues. CDR3 amino acids: CASSYSPARGETQYF. For the CDR3, the DNA is TGTGCCAGCAGTTACTCGCCAGCCCGGGGGGAGACCCAGTACTTC.

The V call is TRBV4-2, the J call TRBJ2-2; 9 positions agree with TRBD2. The CDR3 is 15 amino acids. The J segment lost 4 bases and the V segment lost 1 base, leaving 1 base of the junction unmatched. Germline V gives CDR1 LGHNA, CDR2 YNFKEQ. This CDR3 reads CASSQGGGGTGELFF. CDR3 bases: TGTGCCAGCAGCCAAGGCGGGGGGGGCACCGGGGAGCTGTTTTTT.

V gene TRBV12-5 combines with J gene TRBJ1-6; TRBD1 agrees at 8 bases. This CDR3 is built from 16 residues. Germline trimming cut 4 bases from V and 6 bases from J; bases unmatched to any gene: 8. Germline lookup yields CDR1 LGHNT and CDR2 FRNRAP. The CDR3 sequence: CASGSTWTGSNSPLHF. The CDR3 DNA is TGTGCTAGTGGTTCAACCTGGACAGGGAGTAATTCACCCCTCCACTTT.

V and J are TRBV12-5 and TRBJ2-1, with TRBD2 matching 11 bases. CDR1 and CDR2 (germline): LGHNT, FRNRAP. The CDR3 sequence is 20 residues long. The trim removed 0 bases at V and 3 bases at J, leaving 13 bases unmatched. The CDR3 DNA follows: TGTGCTAGTGGTTTGGTACGGGGGACGGTAACTAGCGGGGGCTACAATGAGCAGTTCTTC. It encodes CASGLVRGTVTSGGYNEQFF.

The rearrangement links TRBV7-8 to TRBJ2-7, with 14 bases matching TRBD2. V trimming: 3 bases; J trimming: 1 base; junction bases outside the gene matches: 5. Germline V lookup: CDR1 SGHVS, CDR2 FQNEAQ. CDR3 length equals 17 residues. The CDR3 region has the DNA TGTGCCAGCAGCTTCAGACTAGCGGGGGGGCTTTCCTACGAGCAGTACTTC. This codes for CASSFRLAGGLSYEQYF.

The table lists this clone with a count of one. This chain connects TRBV3-1 (or the pseudogene TRBV3-2) to TRBJ2-2; D is unresolved. Between the trimmed V and J ends, which lost 0 bases and 1 base, there was a span of 12 bases. This CDR3 has 17 amino acids. Germline V lookup: CDR1 LGHDT, CDR2 YNNKEL (reference sequence). CDR3 sequence reads: CASSQDLVLQNTGELFF. CDR3 DNA sequence: TGTGCCAGCAGCCAAGATCTTGTCCTACAGAACACCGGGGAGCTGTTTTTT.

The chain employs TRBV6-2 or TRBV6-3 and TRBJ1-2; D is uncertain. Germline loops: CDR1 MNHEY, CDR2 SVGEGT. The CDR3 length is 16 residues. V lost 4 bases and J lost 1, with 16 bases in between. The CDR3 sequence: CASSSRIRPLNYGYTF. The CDR3 coding sequence is TGTGCCAGCAGTTCACGCATTAGACCGCTTAACTATGGCTACACCTTC.

V gene TRBV6-6 combines with J gene TRBJ1-1; D may be TRBD1 (5 bases). Trimming took off 4 bases at V and 1 base at J, with 10 bases between the two ends. The germline gives CDR1 MNHNY, CDR2 SVGAGI (reference sequence). The CDR3 extends over 14 amino acids. CDR3 bases: TGTGCCAGCAGTTGGGACGGAAAGAACACTGAAGCTTTCTTT. Translation gives CASSWDGKNTEAFF.

This chain joins TRBV9 and TRBJ2-5; no clear D. The CDR3 covers 13 residues. Trimming took off 4 bases at V and 4 bases at J, with 11 bases between the two ends. Looked up from germline, CDR1 is SGDLS and CDR2 is YYNGEE. The DNA for the CDR3 is TGTGCCAGCAGCCCCATTCGCGGAGAGACCCAGTACTTC. It specifies CASSPIRGETQYF.

V and J are TRBV7-9 and TRBJ2-1, with D unresolved. The V end lost 3 bases, the J end lost 3 bases, and 6 bases lay between the germline ends. The length of the CDR3 is 13 residues. Germline V gene data show CDR1 as SEHNR and CDR2 as FQNEAQ (reference sequence). CDR3 sequence (DNA): TGTGCCAGCAGCTTGAAAGGCTACAATGAGCAGTTCTTC. The encoded protein is CASSLKGYNEQFF.

The genes are TRBV2 and TRBJ2-1; 7 nucleotides align to TRBD1. Germline values: CDR1 SNHLY, CDR2 FYNNEI. Trimming took 7 bases from V and 1 from J; bases not matched to a gene: 7. CDR3 length: 15 residues. CDR3 sequence reads: CASTQDRPSYNEQFF. The CDR3 coding sequence is TGTGCCAGCACCCAGGACAGGCCTTCCTACAATGAGCAGTTCTTC.

In DNA, the CDR3 is TGTGCCACCAGTGACGGGACTAGCGGGGGGGTAACAGATACGCAGTATTTT. It yields the protein CATSDGTSGGVTDTQYF. The rearrangement links TRBV24-1 to TRBJ2-3; the match to TRBD2 covers 16 bases. The CDR3 is 17 amino acids. Germline V gene data show CDR1 as KGHDR and CDR2 as SFDVKD. The J segment lost 3 bases and the V segment lost 4 bases, leaving 3 bases of the junction unmatched.

The rearrangement links TRBV5-4 to TRBJ2-7, with 11 bases aligning to TRBD2. CDR1 SGHNT and CDR2 YYREEE come from the germline V gene (reference sequence). The CDR3 totals 15 residues. J lost 3 bases, V lost 4 bases, and 6 bases had no gene match. As DNA, the CDR3 is TGTGCCAGCAGCGGAGCCGGGACTAGCGGCTACGAGCAGTACTTC. The encoded protein is CASSGAGTSGYEQYF.

J is TRBJ2-3 and V is TRBV5-1, with unresolved D. V dropped 4 bases and J dropped 4 bases, with 13 bases sitting between them. Germline CDR1 reads SGHRS; CDR2 reads YFSETQ. The CDR3 loop spans 14 amino acids. In DNA, the CDR3 is TGCGCCAGCAGCATCCCCGACTCGTCAGATACGCAGTATTTT. Translated: CASSIPDSSDTQYF.

The chain links TRBV19 to TRBJ2-7, with 11 bases identical to TRBD2. The CDR3 covers 16 residues. CDR1 and CDR2 from the germline V gene are LNHDA and SQIVND (reference sequence). V trimming: 4 bases; J trimming: 5 bases; junction bases outside the gene matches: 10. The CDR3 sequence: CASSKTSGSPSNEQYF. The CDR3 DNA is TGTGCCAGTAGTAAAACTAGCGGGAGTCCGTCCAACGAGCAGTACTTC.

The chain is built from TRBV30 and TRBJ2-2; 9 bases fit TRBD1. The CDR3 spans 15 residues. J was trimmed by 3 bases and V by 1 base; bases with no gene match: 3. CDR1 is GTSNPN, CDR2 SVGIG, per germline (reference sequence). The CDR3 reads CAWSGQGEHTGELFF. In DNA form, the CDR3 reads TGTGCCTGGAGTGGACAGGGGGAGCACACCGGGGAGCTGTTTTTT.

This rearrangement joins TRBV6-2 or TRBV6-3 to TRBJ2-4, with D perhaps matching TRBD1 (6 bases). The CDR3 contains 15 residues. Per germline, CDR1 MNHEY and CDR2 SVGEGT. The ends were cut back, 5 bases at V and 10 bases at J, with 21 bases in the middle. CDR3 residues: CASSLRQAQDPIQYF. The DNA of the CDR3 is TGTGCCAGCAGTCTCCGACAGGCACAAGACCCAATTCAGTACTTC.

This sequence joins TRBV28 and TRBJ1-2; a weak D match, TRBD1 (6 bases). The CDR3 loop spans 15 amino acids. V lost 2 bases, J lost 2 bases, and 12 bases lay in between. In germline, CDR1 is MDHEN, CDR2 SYDVKM. CDR3 nucleotides: TGTGCCAGCAGTTTACAGGGGTCTTTAAACTATGGCTACACCTTC. Translation: CASSLQGSLNYGYTF.

The chain is built from TRBV5-1 and TRBJ2-3, with 9 bases matching TRBD1. CDR1 is SGHRS and CDR2 is YFSETQ in the germline V gene. The CDR3 covers 20 residues. V dropped 4 bases and J dropped 5; count of bases not matched to a gene: 23. CDR3 sequence reads: CASSNRGTGSAGAQLDTQYF. The CDR3 DNA reads as TGCGCCAGCAGCAACCGAGGGACAGGGAGCGCGGGAGCCCAGCTAGATACGCAGTATTTT.

The chain employs TRBV30 and TRBJ1-1, with D possibly TRBD1 on 5 matching bases. CDR1 and CDR2 (germline): GTSNPN, SVGIG (reference sequence). V shed 4 bases and J shed 1 base, with 10 bases lying between them. The CDR3 loop spans 13 amino acids. CDR3 sequence reads: CAWTGQRNTEAFF. CDR3 nucleotides: TGTGCCTGGACAGGGCAGCGGAACACTGAAGCTTTCTTT.